One and the same sample provided the 11 T cell receptor beta chains below, sequenced in a study of OX40 agonist ivuxolimab in advanced cancers. Produced via immunoSEQ multiplex PCR; TCRdb's table is partial and in-frame only. The sample carries fewer than 80,000 clones, roughly 85% recorded once. Sequenced here: CD4+ or CD8+ T cells sorted from blood, sampled in a trial of the OX40 agonist ivuxolimab. The receptor set was obtained from an adult with an advanced solid tumor such as melanoma, head and neck, liver or kidney cancer.

The genes are TRBV30 and TRBJ2-7; tentative D call: TRBD2 (6 bases). V shed 3 bases and J shed 1 base, with 13 bases lying between them. Looked up from germline, CDR1 is GTSNPN and CDR2 is SVGIG (reference sequence). The CDR3 is 14 residues long. CDR3 region: CAWRVGGSSYEQYF. The DNA for the CDR3 is TGTGCCTGGAGGGTTGGAGGGAGTTCCTACGAGCAGTACTTC.

There are a few counts of this clone. This chain links TRBV27 with TRBJ1-6; D might be TRBD1 (6 bases). There are 12 residues in the CDR3. Trimming shortened V by 6 bases and J by 6 bases, and 6 bases separated the two germline ends. CDR1 and CDR2 from the germline V gene are MNHEY and SMNVEV (reference sequence). The CDR3: CASSRGNSPLHF. In DNA form, the CDR3 reads TGTGCCAGCAGCAGGGGTAATTCACCCCTCCACTTT.

For the CDR3, the DNA is TGTGCCAGCAGTTTACCTTTTTACTACGAGCAGTACTTC. The encoded protein is CASSLPFYYEQYF. The chain employs TRBV28 and TRBJ2-7; no definite D call. This CDR3 is built from 13 residues. Germline CDR1 is MDHEN and CDR2 is SYDVKM. V dropped 2 bases and J dropped 3 bases, with 8 bases sitting between them.

This clone was found once. This chain uses TRBV25-1 with TRBJ1-5; D gene uncertain. Germline CDR1 is MGHDK and CDR2 is SYGVNS. The germline V and J ends were trimmed by 6 bases and 0 bases, with 6 bases remaining between them. The CDR3 has 13 amino acids. The CDR3 loop reads CASSDRSNQPQHF. CDR3 nucleotide sequence: TGTGCCAGCAGCGACCGTAGCAATCAGCCCCAGCATTTT.

The rearrangement uses TRBV18 and TRBJ2-7, with 11 bases fitting TRBD2. This CDR3 is built from 15 residues. Germline V gene data show CDR1 as KGHSH and CDR2 as LQKENI. Trimming took 6 bases from V and 6 from J; bases not matched to a gene: 10. In DNA, the CDR3 is TGTGCCAGCTCGGCGAAACTAGCGGGAGAACGCGAGCAGTACTTC. Translation: CASSAKLAGEREQYF. The variable domain in full, completed from reference TRBV18 and TRBJ2-7, reads NAGVMQNPRHLVRRRGQEARLRCSPMKGHSHVYWYRQLPEEGLKFMVYLQKENIIDESGMPKERFSAEFPKEGPSILRIQQVVRGDSAAYFCASSAKLAGEREQYFGPGTRLTVT.

The chain joins TRBV7-6 to TRBJ2-5; no definite D call. In germline, CDR1 is SGHVS, CDR2 FNYEAQ. V shed 1 base and J shed 7 bases, with 10 bases lying between them. This CDR3 comprises 13 residues. CDR3 DNA: TGTGCCAGCAGCTTAGAGGCTGTAGGGACCCAGTACTTC. It is translated as CASSLEAVGTQYF.

This clone was counted a few times. This chain connects TRBV5-5 to TRBJ2-1; 10 bases map to TRBD1. V lost 4 bases and J lost 10; bases outside the gene matches: 5. Germline V CDR1 and CDR2: SGHKS, YYEKEE (reference sequence). This CDR3 is built from 13 residues. CDR3 in amino acids: CASSRGTGVEQFF. In DNA form, the CDR3 reads TGTGCCAGCAGCCGTGGGACAGGGGTCGAGCAGTTCTTC.

The chain employs TRBV19 and TRBJ2-1; 7 bases line up with TRBD1. The germline gives CDR1 LNHDA, CDR2 SQIVND (reference sequence). Unmatched junction bases numbered 5, after V lost 3 bases and J lost 9 bases. The CDR3 consists of 13 residues. The CDR3 bases are TGTGCCAGTAGTATGGGACAGTTCAGTGAGCAGTTCTTC. Translated, it gives CASSMGQFSEQFF. Full variable domain (missing parts from reference TRBV19 and TRBJ2-1): DGGITQSPKYLFRKEGQNVTLSCEQNLNHDAMYWYRQDPGQGLRLIYYSQIVNDFQKGDIAEGYSVSREKKESFPLTVTSAQKNPTAFYLCASSMGQFSEQFFGPGTRLTVL.

The chain joins TRBV5-4 to TRBJ2-2; TRBD1 aligns across 7 bases. Trimming took 5 bases from V and 4 from J; bases not matched to a gene: 8. Germline loops: CDR1 SGHNT, CDR2 YYREEE (reference sequence). The CDR3 sequence is 15 residues long. The CDR3 nucleotides are TGTGCCAGCAGTGACAGGGTTCGTACCACCGGGGAGCTGTTTTTT. Protein sequence: CASSDRVRTTGELFF.

The genes are TRBV5-8 and TRBJ2-1; the D is unclear. V dropped 2 bases and J dropped 0 bases, with 6 bases sitting between them. The CDR3 loop spans 14 amino acids. Germline CDR1 SGHTS, CDR2 YDEGEE. DNA for the CDR3: TGTGCCAGCAGCTTCCAAAGCTCCTACAATGAGCAGTTCTTC. Translating it yields CASSFQSSYNEQFF.

In this sample, this clone turned up once. This chain links TRBV5-1 with TRBJ2-2; 10 bases align to TRBD1. This CDR3 spans 17 amino acids. Germline CDR1 SGHRS, CDR2 YFSETQ. Unmatched junction bases numbered 8, after V lost 6 bases and J lost 0 bases. DNA of the CDR3: TGCGCCAGCACCCCGACAGGGGGCCCCTCGAACACCGGGGAGCTGTTTTTT. Translated: CASTPTGGPSNTGELFF. The complete variable domain, with remaining parts taken from reference TRBV5-1 and TRBJ2-2, reads KAGVTQTPRYLIKTRGQQVTLSCSPISGHRSVSWYQQTPGQGLQFLFEYFSETQRNKGNFPGRFSGRQFSNSRSEMNVSTLELGDSALYLCASTPTGGPSNTGELFFGEGSRLTVL.